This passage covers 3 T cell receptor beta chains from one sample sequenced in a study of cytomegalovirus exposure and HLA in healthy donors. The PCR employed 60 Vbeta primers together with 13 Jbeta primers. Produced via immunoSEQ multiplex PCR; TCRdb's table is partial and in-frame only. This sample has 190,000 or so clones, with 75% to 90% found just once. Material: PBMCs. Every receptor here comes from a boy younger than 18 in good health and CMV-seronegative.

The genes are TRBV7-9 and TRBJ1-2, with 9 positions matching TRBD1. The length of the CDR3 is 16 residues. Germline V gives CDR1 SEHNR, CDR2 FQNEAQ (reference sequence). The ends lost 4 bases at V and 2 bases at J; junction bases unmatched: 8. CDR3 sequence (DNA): TGTGCCAGCAGCTCCCCTGGACAGGGGACCAACTATGGCTACACCTTC. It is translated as CASSSPGQGTNYGYTF. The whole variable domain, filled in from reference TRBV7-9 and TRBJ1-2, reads DTGVSQNPRHKITKRGQNVTFRCDPISEHNRLYWYRQTLGQGPEFLTYFQNEAQLEKSRLLSDRFSAERPKGSFSTLEIQRTEQGDSAMYLCASSSPGQGTNYGYTFGSGTRLTVV.

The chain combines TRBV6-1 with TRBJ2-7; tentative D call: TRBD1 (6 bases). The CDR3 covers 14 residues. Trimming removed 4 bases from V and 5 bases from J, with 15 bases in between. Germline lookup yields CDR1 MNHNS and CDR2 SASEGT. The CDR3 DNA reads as TGTGCCAGCAGTGCCCCGAACAGGGACCACGAGCAGTACTTC. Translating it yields CASSAPNRDHEQYF.

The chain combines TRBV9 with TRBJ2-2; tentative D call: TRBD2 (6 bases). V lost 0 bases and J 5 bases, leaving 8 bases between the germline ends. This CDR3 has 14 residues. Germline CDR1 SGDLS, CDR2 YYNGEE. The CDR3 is CASSVAAGTGELFF. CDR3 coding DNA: TGTGCCAGCAGCGTAGCAGCGGGTACCGGGGAGCTGTTTTTT.